This TCR beta chain appears in the sequencing data of a study of identical twins. TCRdb re-analysed the 5' RACE reads in MiXCR, keeping a single row per CDR3 protein. The sample holds hundreds of thousands of distinct CDR3 sequences, about 12% seen once. This clonotype was found a few times. Its antigen is as yet unknown. Study outcomes and limitations: Out-of-frame beta chain sequences displayed weaker excess sharing between twins.

This CDR3 comprises 15 residues. Germline assignment: CDR1 SNHLY and CDR2 FYNNEI. Germline trimming cut 3 bases from V and 4 bases from J; bases unmatched to any gene: 6. These data also formed part of another study, on yellow fever vaccine responses in identical twins. From that report: Twins reportedly mounted vaccine T cell responses that seemed partly convergent, partly personalized.

The chain is built from TRBV2 and TRBJ2-7; 10 bases fit TRBD2. The TCR was taken from a woman between 18 and 29 years old in good health. Sequencing input: CD8+ T cells sorted from blood. The CDR3 loop is CASSEGPSGSYEQYF. CDR3 nucleotide sequence: TGTGCCAGCAGTGAGGGGCCTAGCGGGAGTTACGAGCAGTACTTC.